A single sample is the source of the 32 T cell receptor beta chains below, sequenced in a study of blood T cell repertoires in COVID-19. Method: immunoSEQ multiplex PCR; TCRdb's copy keeps in-frame clones and lacks some. In the table there are more than 200,000 clones, about nine tenths of which are singletons. Material for sequencing was peripheral blood. The receptors were gathered from a man aged 50 to 60 with COVID-19, enrolled during active disease.

The chain couples TRBV28 to TRBJ1-6; D unclear. The CDR3 spans 11 residues. Germline V lookup: CDR1 MDHEN, CDR2 SYDVKM. With 5 bases removed from V and 14 bases from J, the gap between germline ends came to 10 bases. The CDR3 spells CASSPPGALHF. CDR3 coding DNA: TGTGCCAGCAGTCCACCCGGGGCCCTCCACTTT.

The rearrangement uses TRBV4-3 and TRBJ1-2, with TRBD1 matching over 12 bases. V shed 0 bases, J shed 2 bases, and the junction held 10 bases outside the gene matches. CDR3 size: 19 residues. Looked up from germline, CDR1 is LGHNA and CDR2 is YSLEER. Here the CDR3 reads CASSQDGGTGGEINYGYTF. DNA for the CDR3: TGCGCCAGCAGCCAAGATGGAGGGACAGGGGGCGAGATCAACTATGGCTACACCTTC.

The chain carries TRBV29-1 and TRBJ1-1, with D maybe TRBD1 (5 bases). The CDR3 extends over 13 amino acids. V dropped 4 bases and J dropped 7 bases, with 16 bases sitting between them. CDR1 and CDR2 (germline): SQVTM, ANQGSEA. The CDR3 DNA reads as TGCAGCGTTGGTGTTTCAGGGCTCGGTGAAGCTTTCTTT. This encodes CSVGVSGLGEAFF.

J is TRBJ1-6 and V is TRBV15, with a weak D call TRBD1 (5 bases). Per germline, CDR1 LNHNV and CDR2 YYDKDF (reference sequence). V lost 6 bases and J lost 9, with 12 bases in between. This CDR3 contains 13 residues. CDR3 residues: CATRRRVGSPLHF. The CDR3 nucleotides are TGTGCCACCAGACGCAGGGTCGGTTCACCCCTCCACTTT.

This clone occurred many times. V gene TRBV7-9 combines with J gene TRBJ2-7, with 9 nucleotides matching TRBD2. Losses at the gene ends were 3 bases for V and 3 bases for J; bases not matched to a gene: 9. Germline CDR1 is SEHNR and CDR2 is FQNEAQ (reference sequence). This CDR3 is built from 16 residues. CDR3 loop: CASSFVVREGDYEQYF. CDR3 coding DNA: TGTGCCAGCAGCTTCGTAGTGCGGGAGGGCGACTACGAGCAGTACTTC.

The chain links TRBV11-1 to TRBJ1-1, with a possible D match to TRBD1 (5 bases). The CDR3 contains 13 residues. Trimming removed 3 bases from V and 0 bases from J, with 5 bases in between. Germline CDR1 and CDR2: SGHAT and FQDESV (reference sequence). CDR3 loop: CASSLTVNTEAFF. The CDR3 DNA reads as TGTGCCAGCAGCTTGACAGTGAACACTGAAGCTTTCTTT.

This chain joins TRBV6-6 and TRBJ2-6; D gene ambiguous. The germline V and J ends were trimmed by 6 bases and 2 bases, with 5 bases remaining between them. The CDR3 spans 13 residues. Per the germline V gene, CDR1 is MNHNY and CDR2 is SVGAGI (reference sequence). The DNA of the CDR3 is TGTGCCAGCAGCTTTCCTGGGGCCAACGTCCTGACTTTC. Encoded protein: CASSFPGANVLTF.

This clone appeared once. The chain recombines TRBV18 with TRBJ2-7; D not certain. Trimming stripped 3 bases from V and 5 bases from J, with 14 bases between. Germline lookup yields CDR1 KGHSH and CDR2 LQKENI. The CDR3 runs to 14 residues. Here the CDR3 reads CASSPPALSNEQYF. CDR3 bases: TGTGCCAGCTCACCCCCCGCGTTGTCAAACGAGCAGTACTTC. Variable domain in full (rest from reference TRBV18 and TRBJ2-7): NAGVMQNPRHLVRRRGQEARLRCSPMKGHSHVYWYRQLPEEGLKFMVYLQKENIIDESGMPKERFSAEFPKEGPSILRIQQVVRGDSAAYFCASSPPALSNEQYFGPGTRLTVT.

This chain uses TRBV5-4 with TRBJ2-5, with a weak D call TRBD2 (5 bases). CDR3 length: 13 amino acids. Germline V CDR1 and CDR2: SGHNT, YYREEE (reference sequence). Deletions cut 9 bases from V and 4 bases from J, with 16 bases between. CDR3 residues: CAMTRGLGETQYF. For the CDR3, the DNA is TGTGCCATGACCCGGGGATTGGGAGAGACCCAGTACTTC.

V is TRBV7-6 and J is TRBJ2-1; TRBD2 aligns across 11 bases. CDR1 is SGHVS and CDR2 is FNYEAQ in the germline V gene. Germline trimming cut 3 bases from V and 3 bases from J; bases unmatched to any gene: 4. The CDR3 spans 16 residues. CDR3 amino acids: CASSLGTSGGYNEQFF. CDR3 coding DNA: TGTGCCAGCAGCTTGGGGACTAGCGGAGGCTACAATGAGCAGTTCTTC.

This chain uses TRBV10-3 with TRBJ2-3, with unresolved D. The germline V gene encodes CDR1 ENHRY and CDR2 SYGVKD. The germline V and J ends were trimmed by 7 bases and 4 bases, with 12 bases remaining between them. The CDR3 loop spans 13 amino acids. This CDR3 reads CAITNSLPDTQYF. As DNA, the CDR3 is TGTGCCATCACGAACAGTTTACCAGATACGCAGTATTTT.

This clone was observed once. The rearrangement links TRBV10-2 to TRBJ1-2; tentatively, D is TRBD1 (6 bases). Germline lookup yields CDR1 WSHSY and CDR2 SAAADI. Trimming left V 3 bases short and J 5 bases short, with 13 bases between. CDR3 size: 14 residues. CDR3 in DNA: TGCGCCAGCAGTGATGCGGGGGCCGGGTATGGCTACACCTTC. Amino acids: CASSDAGAGYGYTF.

This clone appeared a single time. As DNA, the CDR3 is TGTGCCACCAGTGATTTGGGGAGGGACACCTCGGTATTTGTCGAGCAGTACTTC. The encoded protein is CATSDLGRDTSVFVEQYF. This chain joins TRBV24-1 and TRBJ2-7; possibly TRBD2 for D (7 bases). V shed 0 bases and J shed 6 bases, with 23 bases lying between them. The CDR3 loop spans 18 amino acids. Per germline, CDR1 KGHDR and CDR2 SFDVKD.

This chain uses TRBV7-2 with TRBJ1-2; a possible D gene is TRBD1 (5 bases). V was shortened by 5 bases and J by 5 bases, with 18 bases between the two germline ends. Germline CDR1 SGHTA, CDR2 FQGNSA. The CDR3 length is 15 residues. The CDR3: CASSPSPGQEYGYTF. CDR3 sequence (DNA): TGTGCCAGCAGCCCTTCGCCAGGGCAAGAGTATGGCTACACCTTC.

The V and J genes are TRBV7-9 and TRBJ1-5; D might be TRBD1 (5 bases). Between the trimmed V and J ends, which lost 5 bases and 3 bases, there was a span of 11 bases. This CDR3 is built from 14 residues. Germline V lookup: CDR1 SEHNR, CDR2 FQNEAQ (reference sequence). In nucleotides, the CDR3 is TGTGCCAGCAGCCACTTACAGGACAATCAGCCCCAGCATTTT. Encoded protein: CASSHLQDNQPQHF.

The rearrangement joins TRBV4-1 to TRBJ2-5, with 7 bases aligning to TRBD1. From germline, CDR1 is MGHRA and CDR2 YSYEKL. The CDR3 runs to 14 residues. Germline trimming cut 6 bases from V and 5 bases from J; bases unmatched to any gene: 9. The CDR3 protein is CASRRGRLVETQYF. In DNA form, the CDR3 reads TGCGCCAGCAGAAGGGGGCGGTTGGTTGAGACCCAGTACTTC.

The chain combines TRBV5-5 with TRBJ2-7; D gene uncertain. Germline values: CDR1 SGHKS, CDR2 YYEKEE (reference sequence). The CDR3 consists of 13 residues. The ends were cut back, 5 bases at V and 1 base at J, with 10 bases in the middle. CDR3 residues: CASRLERSYEQYF. As DNA, the CDR3 is TGTGCCAGCAGACTCGAGAGGTCCTACGAGCAGTACTTC.

The rearrangement uses TRBV18 and TRBJ2-7; D possibly corresponds to TRBD2 (5 bases). This CDR3 has 16 amino acids. Germline assignment: CDR1 KGHSH and CDR2 LQKENI. V shed 2 bases and J shed 3 bases, with 17 bases lying between them. CDR3: CASSPVRSGWGYEQYF. For the CDR3, the DNA is TGTGCCAGCTCACCAGTCCGGAGCGGTTGGGGCTACGAGCAGTACTTC.

The chain recombines TRBV7-9 with TRBJ2-2; D is uncertain. V was clipped by 5 bases and J by 9 bases, with 13 bases between them. This CDR3 is built from 13 residues. Looked up from germline, CDR1 is SEHNR and CDR2 is FQNEAQ (reference sequence). This CDR3 is CASSGQVSRELFF. The CDR3 DNA follows: TGTGCCAGCAGCGGGCAGGTCAGCCGGGAGCTGTTTTTT.

The rearrangement uses TRBV27 and TRBJ1-2; D may be TRBD1 (6 bases). This CDR3 has 22 residues. Germline CDR1 MNHEY, CDR2 SMNVEV (reference sequence). The germline V and J ends were trimmed by 6 bases and 1 base, with 36 bases remaining between them. The CDR3 reads CASREKTGRVSRLLALNYGYTF. CDR3 nucleotide sequence: TGTGCCAGCAGGGAGAAGACAGGCCGAGTCTCGCGGCTCCTGGCGCTTAACTATGGCTACACCTTC.

The chain uses TRBV2 and TRBJ2-1; 9 nucleotides agree with TRBD1. J was trimmed by 5 bases and V by 7 bases; bases with no gene match: 9. The CDR3 spans 15 residues. Germline loops: CDR1 SNHLY, CDR2 FYNNEI. The CDR3 region is CASKSGQGSNNEQFF. CDR3 nucleotide sequence: TGTGCCAGCAAGTCGGGACAGGGTTCAAACAATGAGCAGTTCTTC.

The chain recombines TRBV5-1 with TRBJ2-3; no firm D call. This CDR3 has 14 residues. Per germline, CDR1 SGHRS and CDR2 YFSETQ. With 0 bases removed from V and 0 bases from J, the gap between germline ends came to 5 bases. CDR3 nucleotide sequence: TGCGCCAGCAGCTTGGTTTCTAGCACAGATACGCAGTATTTT. It translates to CASSLVSSTDTQYF.

This chain connects TRBV29-1 to TRBJ1-1; D is undetermined. This CDR3 is built from 13 residues. V lost 6 bases, J lost 2 bases, and 13 bases lay in between. Germline V lookup: CDR1 SQVTM, CDR2 ANQGSEA. The CDR3 spells CSVQPVFNTEAFF. In nucleotides, the CDR3 is TGCAGCGTGCAACCGGTCTTTAACACTGAAGCTTTCTTT.

This rearrangement joins TRBV4-2 to TRBJ1-2, with TRBD1 identical over 7 bases. V lost 4 bases, J lost 3 bases, and 5 bases stayed unmatched. In germline, CDR1 is LGHNA, CDR2 YNFKEQ. The CDR3 length is 14 residues. CDR3: CASSPATGHYGYTF. DNA for the CDR3: TGTGCCAGCAGCCCGGCGACAGGGCACTATGGCTACACCTTC.

The chain links TRBV2 to TRBJ2-1; D might be TRBD2 (7 bases). This CDR3 has 16 residues. V dropped 0 bases and J dropped 10 bases, with 19 bases sitting between them. CDR1 is SNHLY, CDR2 FYNNEI, per germline. This CDR3 reads CASSEAVGDYQGEQFF. CDR3 sequence (DNA): TGTGCCAGCAGTGAAGCAGTAGGGGACTATCAGGGGGAGCAGTTCTTC.

The rearrangement uses TRBV6-5 and TRBJ2-7; the D gene is possibly TRBD2 (6 bases). CDR3 length: 14 residues. The germline V gene has CDR1 MNHEY and CDR2 SVGAGI. V lost 0 bases, J lost 6 bases, and 12 bases lay in between. The CDR3 loop reads CASSYSMGDFEQYF. The CDR3 nucleotides are TGTGCCAGCAGTTACTCCATGGGGGACTTCGAGCAGTACTTC.

The rearrangement links TRBV27 to TRBJ2-3; D is perhaps TRBD1 (6 bases). CDR1 and CDR2 from the germline V gene are MNHEY and SMNVEV (reference sequence). With 2 bases removed from V and 3 bases from J, the gap between germline ends came to 15 bases. CDR3 length: 16 amino acids. The CDR3 DNA is TGTGCCAGCAGTTTAAGTACGGGACACAAAACAGATACGCAGTATTTT. Protein sequence: CASSLSTGHKTDTQYF.

The genes are TRBV6-5 and TRBJ1-1; the D is unclear. Germline V gene data show CDR1 as MNHEY and CDR2 as SVGAGI. The CDR3 consists of 12 residues. Trimming cost V 0 bases and J 8 bases, with 7 bases left between them. The CDR3: CASSYSRLEAFF. The CDR3 DNA is TGTGCCAGCAGTTACTCCCGACTGGAAGCTTTCTTT.

The gene calls are TRBV7-9 and TRBJ2-3; D is uncertain. Deletions cut 6 bases from V and 0 bases from J, with 10 bases between. The CDR3 length is 14 residues. CDR1 and CDR2 (germline): SEHNR, FQNEAQ (reference sequence). The CDR3 sequence is CASSSDISTDTQYF. The CDR3 nucleotides are TGTGCCAGCAGTTCAGACATAAGCACAGATACGCAGTATTTT.

This clone was seen just once. The J gene is TRBJ2-3, the V gene TRBV9; 12 bases match TRBD2. The CDR3 is made up of 16 amino acids. Per the germline V gene, CDR1 is SGDLS and CDR2 is YYNGEE. Trimming cost V 0 bases and J 6 bases; bases outside gene matches: 5. The CDR3 nucleotides read TGTGCCAGCAGCGTAGGTCTAGCGGGGGGGCCCGATACGCAGTATTTT. Encoded protein: CASSVGLAGGPDTQYF.

This clone is a singleton in its sample. Other DNA variants within this sample encode the same CDR3. The CDR3 DNA follows: TGTGCCAGCAGCTTGGGGGGGGTCACAGATACGCAGTATTTT. Protein: CASSLGGVTDTQYF. This chain links TRBV7-8 with TRBJ2-3, with TRBD2 matching 7 bases. The V gene's germline CDR1 is SGHVS and CDR2 FQNEAQ. The V and J ends lost 3 bases and 2 bases, in that order; junction bases with no gene match: 2. The CDR3 length is 14 residues.

The chain recombines TRBV2 with TRBJ2-1, with D uncertain. V was shortened by 5 bases and J by 8 bases, with 7 bases between the two germline ends. The germline V gene has CDR1 SNHLY and CDR2 FYNNEI. CDR3 length: 11 residues. The CDR3 sequence: CASSRTDEQFF. CDR3 sequence (DNA): TGTGCCAGCAGTCGTACGGATGAGCAGTTCTTC.